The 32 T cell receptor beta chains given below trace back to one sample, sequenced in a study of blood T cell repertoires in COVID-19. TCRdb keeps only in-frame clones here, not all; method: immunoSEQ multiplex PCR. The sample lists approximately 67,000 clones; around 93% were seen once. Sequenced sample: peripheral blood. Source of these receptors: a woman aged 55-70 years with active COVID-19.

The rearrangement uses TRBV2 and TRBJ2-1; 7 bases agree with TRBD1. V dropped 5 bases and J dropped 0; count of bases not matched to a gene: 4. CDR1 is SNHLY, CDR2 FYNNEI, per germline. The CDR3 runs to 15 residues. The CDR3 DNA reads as TGTGCCAGCAGTTCACAGGGGAGCTCCTACAATGAGCAGTTCTTC. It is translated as CASSSQGSSYNEQFF.

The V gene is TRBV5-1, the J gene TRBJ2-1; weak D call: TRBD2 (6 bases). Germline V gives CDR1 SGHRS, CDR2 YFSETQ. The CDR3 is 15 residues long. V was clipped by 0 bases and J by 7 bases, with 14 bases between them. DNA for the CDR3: TGCGCCAGCAGCTTGGTGGAGGGAAAGGGGAATGAGCAGTTCTTC. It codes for CASSLVEGKGNEQFF.

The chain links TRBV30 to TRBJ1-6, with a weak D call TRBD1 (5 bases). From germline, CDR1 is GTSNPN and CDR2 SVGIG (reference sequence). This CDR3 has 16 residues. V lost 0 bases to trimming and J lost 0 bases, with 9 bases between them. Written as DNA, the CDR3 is TGTGCCTGGAGTGTCGGGGGGAGCTCCTATAATTCACCCCTCCACTTT. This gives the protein CAWSVGGSSYNSPLHF.

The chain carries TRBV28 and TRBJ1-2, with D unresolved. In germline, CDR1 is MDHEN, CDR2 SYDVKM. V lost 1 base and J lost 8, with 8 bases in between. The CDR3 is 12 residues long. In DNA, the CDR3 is TGTGCCAGCAGTTTATCCTCGGTGGGCTACACCTTC. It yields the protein CASSLSSVGYTF.

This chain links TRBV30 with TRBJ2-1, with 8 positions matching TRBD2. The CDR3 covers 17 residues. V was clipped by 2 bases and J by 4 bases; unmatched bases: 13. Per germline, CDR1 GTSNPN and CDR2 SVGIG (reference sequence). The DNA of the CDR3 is TGTGCCTGGAGTTCAAGCCAAGCTAGCGGGTTTTACAATGAGCAGTTCTTC. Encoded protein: CAWSSSQASGFYNEQFF.

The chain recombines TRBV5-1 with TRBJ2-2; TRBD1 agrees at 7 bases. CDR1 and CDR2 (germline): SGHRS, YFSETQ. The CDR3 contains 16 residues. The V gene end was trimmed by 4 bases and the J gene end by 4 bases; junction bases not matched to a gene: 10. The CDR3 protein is CASSHGQVRGTGELFF. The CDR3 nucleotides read TGCGCCAGCAGCCATGGACAGGTTAGGGGCACCGGGGAGCTGTTTTTT.

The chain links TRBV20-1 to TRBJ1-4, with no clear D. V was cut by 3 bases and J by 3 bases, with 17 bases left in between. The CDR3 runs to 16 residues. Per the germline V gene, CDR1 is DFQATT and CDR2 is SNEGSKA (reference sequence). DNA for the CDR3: TGCAGTGCTAGTCGGAGGCCCACGGCGGCTAATGAAAAACTGTTTTTT. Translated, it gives CSASRRPTAANEKLFF.

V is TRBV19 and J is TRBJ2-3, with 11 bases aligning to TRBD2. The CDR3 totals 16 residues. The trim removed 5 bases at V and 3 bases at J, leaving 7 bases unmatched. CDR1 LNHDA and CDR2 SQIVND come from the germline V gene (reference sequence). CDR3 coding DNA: TGTGCCAGTAGTCCCCCCGGGACTAGCGGTACAGATACGCAGTATTTT. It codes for CASSPPGTSGTDTQYF.

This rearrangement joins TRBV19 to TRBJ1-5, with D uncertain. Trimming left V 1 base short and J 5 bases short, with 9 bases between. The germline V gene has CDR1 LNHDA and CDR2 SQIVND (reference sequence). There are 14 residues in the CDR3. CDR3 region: CASSIGAGDQPQHF. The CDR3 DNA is TGTGCCAGTAGTATAGGGGCGGGAGATCAGCCCCAGCATTTT.

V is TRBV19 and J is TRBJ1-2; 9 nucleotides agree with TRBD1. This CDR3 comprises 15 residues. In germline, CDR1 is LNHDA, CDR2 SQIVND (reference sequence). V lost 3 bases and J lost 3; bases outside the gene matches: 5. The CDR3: CASSMGTGTDYGYTF. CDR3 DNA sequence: TGTGCCAGTAGTATGGGGACAGGGACTGACTATGGCTACACCTTC. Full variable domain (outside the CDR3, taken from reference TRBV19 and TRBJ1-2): DGGITQSPKYLFRKEGQNVTLSCEQNLNHDAMYWYRQDPGQGLRLIYYSQIVNDFQKGDIAEGYSVSREKKESFPLTVTSAQKNPTAFYLCASSMGTGTDYGYTFGSGTRLTVV.

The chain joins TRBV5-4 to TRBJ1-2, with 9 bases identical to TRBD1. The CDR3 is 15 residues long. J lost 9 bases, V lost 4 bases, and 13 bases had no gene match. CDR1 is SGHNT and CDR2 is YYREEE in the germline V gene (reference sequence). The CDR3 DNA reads TGTGCCAGCAGCCCAGGACAGGGGCGAATGGGGCGCTACACCTTC. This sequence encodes CASSPGQGRMGRYTF.

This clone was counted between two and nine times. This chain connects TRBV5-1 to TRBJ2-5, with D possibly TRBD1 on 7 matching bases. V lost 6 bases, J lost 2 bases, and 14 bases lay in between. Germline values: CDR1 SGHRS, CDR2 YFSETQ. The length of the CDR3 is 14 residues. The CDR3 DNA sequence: TGCGCCAGCATCGCAGGGGGGCTGCAAGAGACCCAGTACTTC. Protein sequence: CASIAGGLQETQYF.

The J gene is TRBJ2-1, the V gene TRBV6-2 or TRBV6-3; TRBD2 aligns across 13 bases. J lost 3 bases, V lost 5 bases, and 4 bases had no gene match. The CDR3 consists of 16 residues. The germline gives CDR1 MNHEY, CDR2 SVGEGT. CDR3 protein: CASSRTSGSNYNEQFF. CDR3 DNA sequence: TGTGCCAGCAGTCGGACTAGCGGGAGCAACTACAATGAGCAGTTCTTC.

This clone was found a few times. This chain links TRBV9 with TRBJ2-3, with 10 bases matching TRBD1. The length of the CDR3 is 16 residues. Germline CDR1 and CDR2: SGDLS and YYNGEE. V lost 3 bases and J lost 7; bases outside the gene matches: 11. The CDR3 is CASSARDRGFHNTQYF. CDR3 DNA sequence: TGTGCCAGCAGCGCTCGGGACAGGGGCTTCCATAATACGCAGTATTTT.

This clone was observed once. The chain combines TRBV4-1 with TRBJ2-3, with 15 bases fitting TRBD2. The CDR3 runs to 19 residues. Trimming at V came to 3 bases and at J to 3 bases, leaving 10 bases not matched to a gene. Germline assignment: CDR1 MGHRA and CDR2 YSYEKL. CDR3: CASSHQILGLAGGTDTQYF. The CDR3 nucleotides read TGCGCCAGCAGCCACCAAATTTTGGGACTAGCGGGAGGAACAGATACGCAGTATTTT.

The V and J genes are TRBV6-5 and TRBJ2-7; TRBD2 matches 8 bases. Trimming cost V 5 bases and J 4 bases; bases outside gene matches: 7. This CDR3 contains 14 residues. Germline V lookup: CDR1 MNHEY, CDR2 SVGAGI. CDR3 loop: CASSPGGGWYEQYF. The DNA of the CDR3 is TGTGCCAGCAGTCCGGGGGGGGGCTGGTACGAGCAGTACTTC.

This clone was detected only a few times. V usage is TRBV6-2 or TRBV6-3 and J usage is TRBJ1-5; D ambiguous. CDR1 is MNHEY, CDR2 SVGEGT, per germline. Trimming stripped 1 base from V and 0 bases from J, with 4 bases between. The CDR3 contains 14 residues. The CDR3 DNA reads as TGTGCCAGCAGTTACTACTTTAGCAATCAGCCCCAGCATTTT. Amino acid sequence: CASSYYFSNQPQHF.

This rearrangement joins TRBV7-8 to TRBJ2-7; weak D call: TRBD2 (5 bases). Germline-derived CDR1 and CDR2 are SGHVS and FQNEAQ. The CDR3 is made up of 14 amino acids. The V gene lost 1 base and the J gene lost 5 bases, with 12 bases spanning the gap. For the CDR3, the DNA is TGTGCCAGCAGCTTAGAAGGGCTCGGGGACGAGCAGTACTTC. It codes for CASSLEGLGDEQYF.

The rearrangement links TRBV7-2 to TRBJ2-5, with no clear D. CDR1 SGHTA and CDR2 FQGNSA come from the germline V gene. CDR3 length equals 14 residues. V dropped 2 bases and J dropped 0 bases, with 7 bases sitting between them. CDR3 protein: CASSLQLNQETQYF. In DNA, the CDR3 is TGTGCCAGCAGCTTACAACTGAACCAAGAGACCCAGTACTTC.

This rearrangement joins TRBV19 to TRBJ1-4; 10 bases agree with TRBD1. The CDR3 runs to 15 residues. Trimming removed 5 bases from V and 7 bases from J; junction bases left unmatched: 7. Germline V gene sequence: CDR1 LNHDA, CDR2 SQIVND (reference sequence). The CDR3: CASSPWDRGSEKLFF. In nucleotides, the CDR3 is TGTGCCAGTAGTCCCTGGGACAGGGGAAGTGAAAAACTGTTTTTT.

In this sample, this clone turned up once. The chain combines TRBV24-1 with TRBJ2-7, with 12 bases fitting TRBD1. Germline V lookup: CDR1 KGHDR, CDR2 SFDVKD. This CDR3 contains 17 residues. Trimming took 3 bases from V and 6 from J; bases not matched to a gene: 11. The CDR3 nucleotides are TGTGCCACCAGTGATCCCTCGGGGGGACAGGGGGCGTTCGAGCAGTACTTC. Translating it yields CATSDPSGGQGAFEQYF.

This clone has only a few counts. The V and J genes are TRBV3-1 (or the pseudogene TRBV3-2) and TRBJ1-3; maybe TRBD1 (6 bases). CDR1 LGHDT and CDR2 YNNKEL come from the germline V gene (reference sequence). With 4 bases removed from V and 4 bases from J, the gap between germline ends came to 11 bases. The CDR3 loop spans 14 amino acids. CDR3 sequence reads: CASSRPTGGNTIYF. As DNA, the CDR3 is TGTGCCAGCAGCCGCCCGACAGGCGGAAACACCATATATTTT.

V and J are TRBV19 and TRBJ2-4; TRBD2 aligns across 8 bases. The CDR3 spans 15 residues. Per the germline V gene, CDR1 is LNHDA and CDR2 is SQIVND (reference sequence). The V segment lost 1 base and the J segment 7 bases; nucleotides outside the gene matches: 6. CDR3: CASSIAGGPGNIQYF. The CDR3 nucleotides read TGTGCCAGTAGTATAGCGGGAGGGCCAGGTAACATTCAGTACTTC.

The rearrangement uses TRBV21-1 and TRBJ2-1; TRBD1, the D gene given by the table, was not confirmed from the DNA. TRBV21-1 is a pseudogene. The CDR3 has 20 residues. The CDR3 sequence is CASRPTGEAEPPHSYNEQFF. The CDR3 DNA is TGTGCCAGCAGACCCACAGGGGAAGCGGAGCCCCCCCACTCCTACAATGAGCAGTTCTTC.

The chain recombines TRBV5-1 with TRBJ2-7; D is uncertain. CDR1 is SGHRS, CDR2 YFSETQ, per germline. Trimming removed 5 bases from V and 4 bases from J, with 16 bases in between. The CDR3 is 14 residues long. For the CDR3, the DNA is TGCGCCAGCAGACCCGCGGTGTCTGAGTACGAGCAGTACTTC. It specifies CASRPAVSEYEQYF.

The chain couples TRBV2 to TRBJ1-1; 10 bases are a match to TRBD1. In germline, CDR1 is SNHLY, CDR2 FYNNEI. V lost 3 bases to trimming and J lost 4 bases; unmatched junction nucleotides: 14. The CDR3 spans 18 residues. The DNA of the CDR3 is TGTGCCAGCAGTGATCCCCAATCGTTCGGGACAGGGGTCACTGAAGCTTTCTTT. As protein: CASSDPQSFGTGVTEAFF.

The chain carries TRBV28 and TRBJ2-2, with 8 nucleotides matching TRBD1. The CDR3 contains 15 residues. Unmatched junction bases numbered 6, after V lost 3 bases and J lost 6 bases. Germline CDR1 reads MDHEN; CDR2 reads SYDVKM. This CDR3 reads CASSFLRGPAGELFF. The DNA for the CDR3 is TGTGCCAGCAGTTTCCTCAGGGGGCCGGCCGGGGAGCTGTTTTTT.

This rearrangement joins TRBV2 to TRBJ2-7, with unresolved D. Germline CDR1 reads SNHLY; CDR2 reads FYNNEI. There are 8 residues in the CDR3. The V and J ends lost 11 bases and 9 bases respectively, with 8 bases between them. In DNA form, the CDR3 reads TGTGCCGGCACCGGGCAGTACTTC. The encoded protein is CAGTGQYF. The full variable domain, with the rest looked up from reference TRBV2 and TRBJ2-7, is EPEVTQTPSHQVTQMGQEVILRCVPISNHLYFYWYRQILGQKVEFLVSFYNNEISEKSEIFDDQFSVERPDGSNFTLKIRSTKLEDSAMYFCAGTGQYFGPGTRLTVT.

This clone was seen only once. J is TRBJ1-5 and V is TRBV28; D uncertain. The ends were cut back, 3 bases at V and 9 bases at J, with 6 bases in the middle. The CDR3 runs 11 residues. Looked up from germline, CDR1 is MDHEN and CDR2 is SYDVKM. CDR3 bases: TGTGCCAGCAGTTTTAACTGGCCCCAGCATTTT. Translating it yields CASSFNWPQHF.

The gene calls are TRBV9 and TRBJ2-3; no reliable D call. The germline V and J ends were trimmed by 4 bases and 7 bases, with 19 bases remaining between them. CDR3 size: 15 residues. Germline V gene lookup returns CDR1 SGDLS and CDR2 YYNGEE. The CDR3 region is CASSPPPAEPNTQYF. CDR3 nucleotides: TGTGCCAGCAGCCCCCCTCCCGCGGAGCCAAATACGCAGTATTTT.

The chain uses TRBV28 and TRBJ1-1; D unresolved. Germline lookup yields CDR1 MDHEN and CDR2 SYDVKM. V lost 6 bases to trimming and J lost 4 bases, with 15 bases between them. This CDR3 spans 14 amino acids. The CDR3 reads CASSPWRAGTEAFF. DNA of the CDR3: TGTGCCAGCAGCCCCTGGCGGGCGGGCACTGAAGCTTTCTTT. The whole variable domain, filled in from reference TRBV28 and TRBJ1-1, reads DVKVTQSSRYLVKRTGEKVFLECVQDMDHENMFWYRQDPGLGLRLIYFSYDVKMKEKGDIPEGYSVSREKKERFSLILESASTNQTSMYLCASSPWRAGTEAFFGQGTRLTVV.

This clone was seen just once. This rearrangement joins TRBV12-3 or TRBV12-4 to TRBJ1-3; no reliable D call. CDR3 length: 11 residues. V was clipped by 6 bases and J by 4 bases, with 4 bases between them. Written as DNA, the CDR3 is TGTGCCAGCAGAACAGGAAACACCATATATTTT. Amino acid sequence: CASRTGNTIYF.